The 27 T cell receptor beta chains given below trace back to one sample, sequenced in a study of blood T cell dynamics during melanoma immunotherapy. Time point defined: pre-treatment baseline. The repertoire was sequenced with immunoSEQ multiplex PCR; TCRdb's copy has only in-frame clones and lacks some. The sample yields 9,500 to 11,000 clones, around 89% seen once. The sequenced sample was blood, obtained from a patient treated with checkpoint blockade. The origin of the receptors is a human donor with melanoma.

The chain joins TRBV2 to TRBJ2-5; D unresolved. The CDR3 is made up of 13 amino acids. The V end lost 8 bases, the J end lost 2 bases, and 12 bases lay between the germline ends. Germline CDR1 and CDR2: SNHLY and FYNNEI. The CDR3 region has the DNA TGTGCCAGCGGTCGGCTAGGACAAGAGACCCAGTACTTC. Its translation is CASGRLGQETQYF.

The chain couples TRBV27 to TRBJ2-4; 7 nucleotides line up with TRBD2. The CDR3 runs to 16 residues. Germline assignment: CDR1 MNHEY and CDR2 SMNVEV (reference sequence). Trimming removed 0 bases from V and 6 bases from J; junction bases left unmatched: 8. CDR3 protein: CASSLSGGNGGNIQYF. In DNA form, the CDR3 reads TGTGCCAGCAGTTTATCGGGGGGGAACGGTGGAAACATTCAGTACTTC.

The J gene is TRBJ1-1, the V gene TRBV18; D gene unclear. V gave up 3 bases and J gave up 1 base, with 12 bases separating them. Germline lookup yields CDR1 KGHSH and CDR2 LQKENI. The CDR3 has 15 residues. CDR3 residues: CASSPEAGRNTEAFF. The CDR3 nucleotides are TGTGCCAGCTCACCCGAAGCGGGTAGGAACACTGAAGCTTTCTTT.

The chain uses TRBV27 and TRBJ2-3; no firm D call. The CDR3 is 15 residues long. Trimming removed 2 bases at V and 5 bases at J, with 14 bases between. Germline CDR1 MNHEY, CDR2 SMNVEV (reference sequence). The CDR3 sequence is CASSLRAGPIDTQYF. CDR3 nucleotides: TGTGCCAGCAGTTTACGGGCTGGGCCCATAGATACGCAGTATTTT.

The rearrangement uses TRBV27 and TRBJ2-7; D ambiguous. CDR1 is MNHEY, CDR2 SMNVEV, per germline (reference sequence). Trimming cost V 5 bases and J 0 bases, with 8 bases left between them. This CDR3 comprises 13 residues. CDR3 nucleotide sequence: TGTGCCAGCAGTCTGGGTAACTCCTACGAGCAGTACTTC. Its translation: CASSLGNSYEQYF.

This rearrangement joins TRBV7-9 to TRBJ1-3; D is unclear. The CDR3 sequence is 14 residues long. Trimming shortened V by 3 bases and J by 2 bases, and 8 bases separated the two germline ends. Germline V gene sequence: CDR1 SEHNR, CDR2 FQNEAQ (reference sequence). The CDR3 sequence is CASSFRSAGNTIYF. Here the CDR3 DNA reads TGTGCCAGCAGCTTCCGCTCGGCTGGAAACACCATATATTTT.

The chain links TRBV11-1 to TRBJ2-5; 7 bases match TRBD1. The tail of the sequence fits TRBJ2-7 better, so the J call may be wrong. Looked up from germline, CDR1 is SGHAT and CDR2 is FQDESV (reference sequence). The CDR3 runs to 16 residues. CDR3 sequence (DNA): TGTGCCAGCAGCCCAGGGGGTGGGGCAAGGTCCTACGAGCAGTACTTC. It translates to CASSPGGGARSYEQYF.

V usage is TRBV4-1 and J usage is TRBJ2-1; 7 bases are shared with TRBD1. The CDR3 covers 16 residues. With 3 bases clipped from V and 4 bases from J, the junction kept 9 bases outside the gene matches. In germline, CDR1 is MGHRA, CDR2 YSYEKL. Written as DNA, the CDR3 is TGCGCCAGCAGCCATACAGGGGCCCGTTCTTACAATGAGCAGTTCTTC. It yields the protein CASSHTGARSYNEQFF.

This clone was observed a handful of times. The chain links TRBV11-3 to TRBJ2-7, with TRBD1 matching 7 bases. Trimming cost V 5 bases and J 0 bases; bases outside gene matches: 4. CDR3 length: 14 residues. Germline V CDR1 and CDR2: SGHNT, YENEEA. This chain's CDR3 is CASSVQGDSYEQYF. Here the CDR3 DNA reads TGTGCCAGCAGCGTCCAGGGGGACTCCTACGAGCAGTACTTC.

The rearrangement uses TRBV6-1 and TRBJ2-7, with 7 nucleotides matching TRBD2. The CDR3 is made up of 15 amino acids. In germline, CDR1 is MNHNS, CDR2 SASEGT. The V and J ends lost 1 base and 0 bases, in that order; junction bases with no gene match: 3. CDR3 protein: CASSEVGRGSYEQYF. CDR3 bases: TGTGCCAGCAGTGAAGTGGGGAGGGGCTCCTACGAGCAGTACTTC.

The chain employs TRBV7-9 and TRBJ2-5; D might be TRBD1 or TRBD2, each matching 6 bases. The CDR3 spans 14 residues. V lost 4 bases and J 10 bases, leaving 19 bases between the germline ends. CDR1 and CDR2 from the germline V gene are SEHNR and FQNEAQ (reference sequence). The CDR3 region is CASSSDGGLGSQYF. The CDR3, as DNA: TGTGCCAGCAGCTCAGACGGGGGCTTAGGGAGCCAGTACTTC.

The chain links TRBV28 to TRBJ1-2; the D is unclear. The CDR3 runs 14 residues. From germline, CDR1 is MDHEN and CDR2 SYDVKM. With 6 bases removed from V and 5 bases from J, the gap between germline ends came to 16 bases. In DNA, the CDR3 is TGTGCCAGCAGGATTTCGGACGGAAAGTATGGCTACACCTTC. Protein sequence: CASRISDGKYGYTF.

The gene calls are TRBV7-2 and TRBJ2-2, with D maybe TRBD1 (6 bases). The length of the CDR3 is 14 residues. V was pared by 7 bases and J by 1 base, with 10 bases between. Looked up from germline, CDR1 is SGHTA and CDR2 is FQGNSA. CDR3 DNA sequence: TGTGCCAGCACCCCCAGGGGGAACACCGGGGAGCTGTTTTTT. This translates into CASTPRGNTGELFF. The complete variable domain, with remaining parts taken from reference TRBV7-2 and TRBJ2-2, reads GAGVSQSPSNKVTEKGKDVELRCDPISGHTALYWYRQSLGQGLEFLIYFQGNSAPDKSGLPSDRFSAERTGGSVSTLTIQRTQQEDSAVYLCASTPRGNTGELFFGEGSRLTVL.

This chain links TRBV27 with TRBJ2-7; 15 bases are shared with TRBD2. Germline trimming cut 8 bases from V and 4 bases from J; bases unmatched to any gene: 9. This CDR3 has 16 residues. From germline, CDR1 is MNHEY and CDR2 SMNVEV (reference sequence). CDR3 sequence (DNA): TGTGCCAGCTCCCGGGGACTAGCGGGAGGTGTGTACGAGCAGTACTTC. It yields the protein CASSRGLAGGVYEQYF.

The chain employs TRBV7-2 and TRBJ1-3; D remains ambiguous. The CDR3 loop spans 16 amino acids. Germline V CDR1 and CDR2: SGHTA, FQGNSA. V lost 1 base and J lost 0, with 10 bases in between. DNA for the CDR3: TGTGCCAGCAGCTTAGGCGGTACCAACTCTGGAAACACCATATATTTT. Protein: CASSLGGTNSGNTIYF.

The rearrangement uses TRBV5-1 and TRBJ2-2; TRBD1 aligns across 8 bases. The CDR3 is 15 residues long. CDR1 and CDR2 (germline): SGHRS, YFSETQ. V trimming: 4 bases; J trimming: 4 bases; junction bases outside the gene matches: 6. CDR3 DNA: TGCGCCAGCAGCAGAACCGGGACAGGCACCGGGGAGCTGTTTTTT. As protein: CASSRTGTGTGELFF.

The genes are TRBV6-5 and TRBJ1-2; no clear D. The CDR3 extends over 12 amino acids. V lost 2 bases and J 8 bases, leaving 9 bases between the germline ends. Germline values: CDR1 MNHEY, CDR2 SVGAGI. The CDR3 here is CASSYLTGGYTF. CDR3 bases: TGTGCCAGCAGTTACCTGACTGGGGGCTACACCTTC.

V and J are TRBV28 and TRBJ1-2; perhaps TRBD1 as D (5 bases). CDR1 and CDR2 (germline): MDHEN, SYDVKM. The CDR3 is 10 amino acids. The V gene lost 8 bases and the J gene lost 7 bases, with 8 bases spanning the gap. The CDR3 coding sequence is TGTGCCAGCGGTAGGGGTGGCTACACCTTC. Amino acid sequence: CASGRGGYTF.

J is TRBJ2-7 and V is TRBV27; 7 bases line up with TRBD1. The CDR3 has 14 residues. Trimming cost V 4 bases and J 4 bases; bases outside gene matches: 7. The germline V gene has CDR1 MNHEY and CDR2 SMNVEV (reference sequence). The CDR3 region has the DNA TGTGCCAGCAGTTCAACAGGGGACGGGTACGAGCAGTACTTC. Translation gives CASSSTGDGYEQYF.

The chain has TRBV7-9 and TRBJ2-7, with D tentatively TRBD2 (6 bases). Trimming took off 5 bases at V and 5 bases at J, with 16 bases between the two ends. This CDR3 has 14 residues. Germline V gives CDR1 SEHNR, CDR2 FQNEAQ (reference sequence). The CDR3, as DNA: TGTGCCAGCAGCCAAGGGCGGGGAAGGAACGAGCAGTACTTC. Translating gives CASSQGRGRNEQYF.

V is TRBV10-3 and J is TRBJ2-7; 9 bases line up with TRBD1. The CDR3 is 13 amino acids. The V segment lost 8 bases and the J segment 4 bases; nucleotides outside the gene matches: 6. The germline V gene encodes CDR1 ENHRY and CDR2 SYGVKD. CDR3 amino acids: CAISGQGQYEQYF. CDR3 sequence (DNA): TGTGCCATCTCGGGACAGGGTCAATACGAGCAGTACTTC.

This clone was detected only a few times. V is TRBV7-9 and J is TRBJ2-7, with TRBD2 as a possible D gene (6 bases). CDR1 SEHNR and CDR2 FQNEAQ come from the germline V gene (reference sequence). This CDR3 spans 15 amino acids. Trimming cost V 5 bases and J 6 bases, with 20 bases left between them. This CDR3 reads CASSHTGMVGGEQYF. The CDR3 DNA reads TGTGCCAGCAGCCATACCGGAATGGTGGGAGGCGAGCAGTACTTC.

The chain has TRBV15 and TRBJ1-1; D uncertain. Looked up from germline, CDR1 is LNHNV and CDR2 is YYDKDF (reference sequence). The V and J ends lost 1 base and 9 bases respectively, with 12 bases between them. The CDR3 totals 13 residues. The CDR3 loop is CATSRGHSEKAFF. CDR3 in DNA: TGTGCCACCAGCAGAGGACATAGTGAGAAAGCTTTCTTT.

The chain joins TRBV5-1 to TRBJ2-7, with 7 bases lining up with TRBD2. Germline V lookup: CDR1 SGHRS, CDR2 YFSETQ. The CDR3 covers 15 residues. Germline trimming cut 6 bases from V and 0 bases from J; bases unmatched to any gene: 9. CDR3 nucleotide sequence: TGCGCCAGCACCCCCGGGGGGTATAGCTCCTACGAGCAGTACTTC. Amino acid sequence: CASTPGGYSSYEQYF.

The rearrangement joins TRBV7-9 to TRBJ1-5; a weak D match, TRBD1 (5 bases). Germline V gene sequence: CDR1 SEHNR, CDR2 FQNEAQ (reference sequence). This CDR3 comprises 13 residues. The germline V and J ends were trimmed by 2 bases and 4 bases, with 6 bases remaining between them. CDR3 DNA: TGTGCCAGCAGCTTACCAGGGAATCAGCCCCAGCATTTT. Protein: CASSLPGNQPQHF.

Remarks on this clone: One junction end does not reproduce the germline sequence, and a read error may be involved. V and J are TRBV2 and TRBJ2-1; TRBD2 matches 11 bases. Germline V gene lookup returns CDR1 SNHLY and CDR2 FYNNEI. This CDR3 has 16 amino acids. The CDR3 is CASSATLGTSGLMRVF. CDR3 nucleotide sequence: TGTGCCAGCAGTGCTACTTTGGGGACTAGCGGTCTAATGCGGGTCTTC.

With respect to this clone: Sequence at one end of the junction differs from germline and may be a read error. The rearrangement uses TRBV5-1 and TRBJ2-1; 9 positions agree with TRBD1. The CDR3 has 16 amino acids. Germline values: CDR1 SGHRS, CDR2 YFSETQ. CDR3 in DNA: TGCGCCAGCAGCAACCCCGGGACAGGGTCCTTCAATGAGCAGTTCTTC. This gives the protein CASSNPGTGSFNEQFF. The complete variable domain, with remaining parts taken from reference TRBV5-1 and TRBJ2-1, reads KAGVTQTPRYLIKTRGQQVTLSCSPISGHRSVSWYQQTPGQGLQFLFEYFSETQRNKGNFPGRFSGRQFSNSRSEMNVSTLELGDSALYLCASSNPGTGSFNEQFFGPGTRLTVL.